Listed below are T cell receptor beta chains from one sample, sequenced in a study of CD8+CD57+ T cells in acquired aplastic anemia. TCRdb re-derived calls from the reads in MiXCR, one entry per CDR3 protein. The table includes around 430,000 distinct CDR3 sequences, about a third detected once. The sequenced sample was sorted CD4+, CD8+, or CD8+CD57+ T cells (not recorded which) from PBMCs. Source of these receptors: a human donor with aplastic anemia. CDR3s include the opening cysteine and the closing phenylalanine or tryptophan. The D gene is left open where the match is weak. Some rows have no size entry. The others give once, few or many, or a class for an expanded clone.

.,TRBJ1-2,TRBV19,many,CASSFLEANYGYTF,TGTGCCAGTAGTTTTCTGGAGGCTAACTATGGCTACACCTTC
.,TRBJ1-4,TRBV4-1,.,CASSQVLEKLFF,TGCGCCAGCAGCCAAGTTCTTGAAAAACTGTTTTTT
TRBD1,TRBJ2-7,TRBV5-1,many,CASSSTGDEQYF,TGCGCCAGCAGCTCGACAGGGGACGAGCAGTACTTC
.,TRBJ2-7,TRBV7-9,.,CASSLDPGFDEQYF,TGTGCCAGCAGCCTAGATCCCGGGTTCGACGAGCAGTACTTC
TRBD2,TRBJ2-1,TRBV10-3,few,CASSELAGGNNEQFF,TGTGCCAGCAGCGAACTAGCGGGGGGGAACAATGAGCAGTTCTTC
.,TRBJ2-4,TRBV6-2/TRBV6-3,few,CASRWGPLAKNIQYF,TGTGCCAGCAGGTGGGGACCCTTAGCCAAAAACATTCAGTACTTC
.,TRBJ2-1,TRBV24-1,many,CATSDFYNEQFF,TGTGCCACCAGTGATTTTTACAATGAGCAGTTCTTC
TRBD1,TRBJ1-1,TRBV20-1,.,CSARDVRTGGMNTEAFF,TGCAGTGCTAGAGATGTGCGGACAGGGGGCATGAACACTGAAGCTTTCTTT
.,TRBJ1-2,TRBV20-1,many,CSASGYNNGYTF,TGCAGTGCTAGCGGATACAATAACGGCTACACCTTC
.,TRBJ1-3,TRBV10-3,.,CAISGGRGAGGGNTIYF,TGTGCCATCAGTGGGGGGCGAGGAGCGGGGGGTGGAAACACCATATATTTT
.,TRBJ2-7,TRBV29-1,many,CSVELPGFGEQYF,TGCAGCGTTGAGTTACCAGGATTTGGCGAGCAGTACTTC
.,TRBJ1-2,TRBV7-9,many,CASSQARGGGYTF,TGTGCCAGCAGCCAGGCAAGAGGTGGGGGCTACACCTTC
.,TRBJ1-3,TRBV4-1,few,CTSSQDPRGGNTIYF,TGCACCAGCAGCCAAGATCCCAGGGGTGGAAACACCATATATTTT